This T cell receptor (beta chain) comes out of a study of cytotoxic CD8 clonotypes in ibrutinib-treated CLL. General observations from the study: In sustained-remission versus progressing patients, sampling times differed. Clonality went up at ibrutinib response and then declined back toward baseline at progression.

TCRdb's table, derived via immunoSEQ multiplex PCR, lists solely in-frame clones and lacks some. The data hold around 150,000 clones, with about 80% observed a single time. As regards this clone: Its antigen remains unknown.

V was clipped by 6 bases and J by 4 bases, with 13 bases between them. The CDR3 totals 14 residues. Germline CDR1 and CDR2: SGDLS and YYNGEE. This TCR came from a human donor with chronic lymphocytic leukemia. The sample here was PBMCs, taken after 12 months of ibrutinib treatment. V usage is TRBV9 and J usage is TRBJ2-2; D might be TRBD2 (6 bases). CDR3 sequence reads: CASNPGGATGELFF. The CDR3 DNA follows: TGTGCCAGCAACCCTGGCGGGGCCACCGGGGAGCTGTTTTTT.